Below, 2 T cell receptor beta chains from the same sample are listed, as sequenced in a study of ipilimumab plus nivolumab after autologous stem cell transplantation. The repertoire was sequenced with immunoSEQ multiplex PCR; TCRdb's copy has only in-frame clones and lacks some. The data hold approximately 20,000 clones, with 70% to 85% observed a single time. The sequencing here drew on PBMCs, taken in a trial of ipilimumab plus nivolumab as post-transplant consolidation. The receptor set was obtained from a male donor with diffuse large B-cell lymphoma.

The table lists this clone with a few counts. The rearrangement joins TRBV7-2 to TRBJ2-3, with D tentatively TRBD1 or TRBD2 (7 bases each). This CDR3 spans 16 amino acids. The V end was cut by 4 bases, the J end by 10 bases, with 24 bases between. CDR1 SGHTA and CDR2 FQGNSA come from the germline V gene. CDR3 residues: CASSSPLGGGGGAQYF. The CDR3 DNA reads TGTGCCAGCAGCTCCCCCTTGGGAGGGGGCGGGGGAGCGCAGTATTTT.

The chain is built from TRBV7-2 and TRBJ2-2; 9 bases map to TRBD1. This CDR3 comprises 15 residues. In germline, CDR1 is SGHTA, CDR2 FQGNSA. V trimming: 6 bases; J trimming: 3 bases; junction bases outside the gene matches: 5. The CDR3 sequence: CASSLGDRDTGELFF. The CDR3 bases are TGTGCCAGCAGTTTGGGGGACAGGGACACCGGGGAGCTGTTTTTT.